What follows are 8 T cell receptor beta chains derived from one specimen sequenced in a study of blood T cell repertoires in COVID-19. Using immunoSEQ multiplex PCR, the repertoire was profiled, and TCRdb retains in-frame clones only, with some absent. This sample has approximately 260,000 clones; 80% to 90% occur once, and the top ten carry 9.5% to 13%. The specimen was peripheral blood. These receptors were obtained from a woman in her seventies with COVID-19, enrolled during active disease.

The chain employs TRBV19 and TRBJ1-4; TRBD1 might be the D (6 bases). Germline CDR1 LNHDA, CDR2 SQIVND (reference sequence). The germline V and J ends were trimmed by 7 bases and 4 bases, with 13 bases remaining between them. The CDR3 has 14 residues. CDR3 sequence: CASTGGGGNEKLFF. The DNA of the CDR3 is TGTGCCAGTACTGGGGGCGGCGGTAATGAAAAACTGTTTTTT.

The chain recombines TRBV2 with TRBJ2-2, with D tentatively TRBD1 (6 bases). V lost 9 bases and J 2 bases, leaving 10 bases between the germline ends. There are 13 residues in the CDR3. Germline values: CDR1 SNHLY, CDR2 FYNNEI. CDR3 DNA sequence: TGTGCCAGTAACAGGGTCAACACCGGGGAGCTGTTTTTT. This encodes CASNRVNTGELFF.

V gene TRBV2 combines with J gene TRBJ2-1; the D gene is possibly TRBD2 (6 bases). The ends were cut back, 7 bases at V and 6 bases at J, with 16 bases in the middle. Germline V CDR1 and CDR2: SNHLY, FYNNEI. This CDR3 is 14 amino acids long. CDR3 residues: CASILRESVNEQFF. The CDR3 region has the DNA TGTGCCAGCATCTTACGGGAGAGTGTCAATGAGCAGTTCTTC.

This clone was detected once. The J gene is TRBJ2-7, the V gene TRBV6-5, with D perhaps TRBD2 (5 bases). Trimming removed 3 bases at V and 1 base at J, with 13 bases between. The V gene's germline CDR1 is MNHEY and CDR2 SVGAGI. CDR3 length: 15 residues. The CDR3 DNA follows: TGTGCCAGCAGTTATTCTCCCCGGGGTTCCTACGAGCAGTACTTC. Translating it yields CASSYSPRGSYEQYF.

The CDR3 is CASKNGGVRQPQHF. In nucleotides, the CDR3 is TGTGCCAGCAAAAACGGGGGAGTACGCCAGCCCCAGCATTTT. V usage is TRBV19 and J usage is TRBJ1-5; perhaps TRBD1 as D (5 bases). The ends were cut back, 9 bases at V and 7 bases at J, with 19 bases in the middle. Germline loops: CDR1 LNHDA, CDR2 SQIVND (reference sequence). The CDR3 length is 14 residues.

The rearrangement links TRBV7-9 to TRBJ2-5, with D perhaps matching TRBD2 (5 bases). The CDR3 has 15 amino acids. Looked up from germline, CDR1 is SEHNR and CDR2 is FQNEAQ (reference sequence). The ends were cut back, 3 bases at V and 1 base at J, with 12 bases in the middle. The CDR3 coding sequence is TGTGCCAGCAGCTTGCGGGCCGATGCCCAAGAGACCCAGTACTTC. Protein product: CASSLRADAQETQYF.

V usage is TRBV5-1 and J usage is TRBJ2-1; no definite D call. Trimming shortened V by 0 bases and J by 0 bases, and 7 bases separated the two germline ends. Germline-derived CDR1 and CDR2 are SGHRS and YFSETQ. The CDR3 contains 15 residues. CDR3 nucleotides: TGCGCCAGCAGCTTGGAAGCGCCCTCCTACAATGAGCAGTTCTTC. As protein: CASSLEAPSYNEQFF.

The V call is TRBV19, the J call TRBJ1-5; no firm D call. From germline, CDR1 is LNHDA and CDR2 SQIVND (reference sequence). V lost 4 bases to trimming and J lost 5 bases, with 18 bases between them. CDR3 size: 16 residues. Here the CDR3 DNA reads TGTGCCAGTAGTAGAGCATTGGCGGGGTCTTATCAGCCCCAGCATTTT. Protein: CASSRALAGSYQPQHF.